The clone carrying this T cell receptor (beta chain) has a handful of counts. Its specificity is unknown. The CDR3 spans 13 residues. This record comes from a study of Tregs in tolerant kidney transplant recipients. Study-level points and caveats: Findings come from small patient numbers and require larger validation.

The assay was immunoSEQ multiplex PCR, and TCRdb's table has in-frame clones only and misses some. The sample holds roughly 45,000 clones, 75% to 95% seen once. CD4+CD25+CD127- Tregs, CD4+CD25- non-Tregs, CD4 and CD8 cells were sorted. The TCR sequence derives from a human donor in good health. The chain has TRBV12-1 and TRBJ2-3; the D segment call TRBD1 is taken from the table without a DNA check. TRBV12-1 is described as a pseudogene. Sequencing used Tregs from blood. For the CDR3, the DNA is TGTGCCACCCCCCAGGGGGTCACAGATACGCAGTATTTT. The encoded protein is CATPQGVTDTQYF.